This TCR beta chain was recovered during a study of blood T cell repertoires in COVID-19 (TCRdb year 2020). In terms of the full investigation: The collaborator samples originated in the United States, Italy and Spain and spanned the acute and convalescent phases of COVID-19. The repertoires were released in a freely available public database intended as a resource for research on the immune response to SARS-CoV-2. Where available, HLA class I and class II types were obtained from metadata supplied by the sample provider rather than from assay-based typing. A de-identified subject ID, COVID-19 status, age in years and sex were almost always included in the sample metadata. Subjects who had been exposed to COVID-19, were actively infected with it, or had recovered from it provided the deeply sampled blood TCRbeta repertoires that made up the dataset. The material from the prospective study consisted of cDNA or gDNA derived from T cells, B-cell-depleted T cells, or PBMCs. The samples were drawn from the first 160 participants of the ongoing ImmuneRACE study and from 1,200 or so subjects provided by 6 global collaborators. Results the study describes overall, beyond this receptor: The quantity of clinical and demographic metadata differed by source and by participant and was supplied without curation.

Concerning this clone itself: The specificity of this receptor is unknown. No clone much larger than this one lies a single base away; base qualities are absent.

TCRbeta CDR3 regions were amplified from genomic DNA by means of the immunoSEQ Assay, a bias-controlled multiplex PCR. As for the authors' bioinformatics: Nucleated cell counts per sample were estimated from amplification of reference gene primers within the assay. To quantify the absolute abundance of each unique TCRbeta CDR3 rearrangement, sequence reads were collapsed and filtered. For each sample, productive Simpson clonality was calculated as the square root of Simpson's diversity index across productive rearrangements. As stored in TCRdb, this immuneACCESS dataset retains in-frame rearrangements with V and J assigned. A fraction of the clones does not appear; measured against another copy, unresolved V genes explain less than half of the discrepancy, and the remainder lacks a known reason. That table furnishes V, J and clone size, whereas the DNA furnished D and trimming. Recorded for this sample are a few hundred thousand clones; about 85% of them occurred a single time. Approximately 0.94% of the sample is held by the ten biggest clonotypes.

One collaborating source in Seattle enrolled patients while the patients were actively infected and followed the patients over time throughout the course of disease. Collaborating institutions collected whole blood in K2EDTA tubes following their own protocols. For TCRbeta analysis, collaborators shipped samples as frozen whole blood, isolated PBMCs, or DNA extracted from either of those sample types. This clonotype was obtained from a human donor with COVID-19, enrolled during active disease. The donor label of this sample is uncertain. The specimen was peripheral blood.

The sequence in DNA is TGTGCCAGCAGTTACTCATTAGGGAGGCCCTACGAGCAGTACTTC. This translates into CASSYSLGRPYEQYF. The V and J segments used are TRBV6-5 and TRBJ2-7; TRBD2 is a weak D gene call, 6 bases matching. The CDR3 measures 15 amino acids from cysteine to phenylalanine. Only CDR3 DNA remains: 45 bases, in frame from the first base. Cut back by 0 bases and 2 bases, the V and J ends lie 11 bases apart. The germline V gene sets CDR1 to MNHEY and CDR2 to SVGAGI.